Listed below are T cell receptor beta chains from one sample, sequenced in a study of Graves' ophthalmopathy and Graves' hyperthyroidism. TCRdb independently ran MiXCR on the multiplex PCR reads; one entry per CDR3 protein. The sample holds hundreds of thousands of distinct CDR3 sequences; under 25% are singletons and the top ten take under 3%. Sequencing input: peripheral blood. Source of these receptors: a young woman with stable Graves' hyperthyroidism. CDR3s include the opening cysteine and the closing phenylalanine or tryptophan. The D gene is left open where the match is weak. The listing skips clone size in some rows; elsewhere it reads once, few, many or a size class.

j_call	d_call	clone_size	v_call	cdr3_aa	cdr3_nt
TRBJ2-7	.	many	TRBV3-1	CASSQIGNEQYF	TGTGCCAGCAGCCAAATTGGCAACGAGCAGTACTTC
TRBJ1-1	.	.	TRBV15	CATSRDALMEAFF	TGTGCCACCAGCAGAGACGCTCTGATGGAAGCTTTCTTT
TRBJ1-1	.	.	TRBV7-3	CASREFRVSHTEAFF	TGTGCCAGCAGGGAATTCAGGGTCAGCCACACTGAAGCTTTCTTT
TRBJ1-1	.	many	TRBV12-3/TRBV12-4	CASTLERGSTEAFF	TGTGCCAGCACCTTGGAGCGGGGAAGCACTGAAGCTTTCTTT
TRBJ2-5	.	many	TRBV7-3	CASSSGLIPQGQETQYF	TGTGCCAGCAGCTCCGGTCTCATACCACAGGGCCAAGAGACCCAGTACTTC
TRBJ1-5	TRBD1	few	TRBV12-3/TRBV12-4	CASRRQGLGQPQHF	TGTGCCAGCAGACGACAGGGGCTCGGCCAGCCCCAGCATTTT
TRBJ1-2	.	many	TRBV7-2	CASSREGTSYGYTF	TGTGCCAGCAGCCGAGAGGGGACCAGCTATGGCTACACCTTC
TRBJ1-1	.	many	TRBV5-1	CASSLGTIGTEAFF	TGCGCCAGCAGCTTGGGGACAATCGGGACTGAAGCTTTCTTT
TRBJ1-5	TRBD1	.	TRBV15	CATSRDRTGWQPQHF	TGTGCCACCAGCAGAGATCGGACAGGGTGGCAGCCCCAGCATTTT
TRBJ1-1	TRBD1	.	TRBV28	CASAGQGATEAFF	TGTGCCAGCGCCGGACAGGGGGCGACTGAAGCTTTCTTT
TRBJ2-2	.	.	TRBV28	CASLSIGLPNTGELFF	TGTGCCAGCCTTAGTATTGGACTACCAAACACCGGGGAGCTGTTTTTT
TRBJ2-7	TRBD2	many	TRBV27	CASSLRAGAAWEQYF	TGTGCCAGCAGTTTAAGAGCGGGAGCGGCTTGGGAGCAGTACTTC
TRBJ2-5	TRBD2	.	TRBV12-3/TRBV12-4	CASSAREGLGEETQYF	TGTGCCAGCAGTGCTCGGGAGGGCCTCGGCGAAGAGACCCAGTACTTC
TRBJ1-5	.	many	TRBV25-1	CASTEASQPQHF	TGTGCCAGCACCGAAGCGTCTCAGCCCCAGCATTTT
TRBJ2-4	.	.	TRBV28	CASNNRKTGILAKNIKYF	TGTGCCAGCAACAACCGAAAAACAGGGATACTTGCCAAAAACATTAAGTACTTC
TRBJ2-7	.	.	TRBV29-1	CSVRVGPREQYF	TGCAGCGTTCGGGTAGGTCCTCGGGAGCAGTACTTC
TRBJ1-3	TRBD1	.	TRBV6-1	CASSTRTGGAGNTIYF	TGTGCCAGCAGTACGCGGACAGGGGGTGCCGGAAACACCATATATTTT
TRBJ2-2	TRBD2	many	TRBV20-1	CSARDSQPAGSNTGELFF	TGCAGTGCTAGAGATTCTCAGCCAGCGGGGTCGAACACCGGGGAGCTGTTTTTT
TRBJ2-7	TRBD2	many	TRBV11-2	CASSLGPRLAGGALREQYF	TGTGCCAGCAGCTTAGGTCCCCGACTAGCGGGAGGGGCCCTCCGGGAGCAGTACTTC
TRBJ1-3	TRBD1	few	TRBV29-1	CSVVLTTGFGNTIYF	TGCAGCGTTGTCTTGACGACAGGGTTTGGAAACACCATATATTTT
TRBJ2-6	.	many	TRBV7-8	CASTSGIINVLTF	TGTGCCAGCACCTCCGGGATAATCAACGTCCTGACTTTC
TRBJ1-2	.	many	TRBV12-3/TRBV12-4	CASSPGHLTNYGYTF	TGTGCCAGCAGTCCGGGACACTTGACTAACTATGGCTACACCTTC
TRBJ2-7	.	many	TRBV13	CASSFRSVYEQYF	TGTGCCAGCAGCTTCCGTTCGGTCTACGAGCAGTACTTC
TRBJ1-1	.	many	TRBV10-3	CAISARGEDTEAFF	TGTGCCATCAGTGCCCGAGGGGAGGACACTGAAGCTTTCTTT
TRBJ1-1	.	.	TRBV12-3/TRBV12-4	CASSLASRGTEAFF	TGTGCCAGCAGTTTAGCCTCACGTGGCACTGAAGCTTTCTTT
TRBJ1-5	.	.	TRBV12-3/TRBV12-4	CASSPSGKAQPQHF	TGTGCCAGCAGCCCTAGTGGGAAGGCGCAGCCCCAGCATTTT
TRBJ2-5	TRBD2	many	TRBV5-1	CASSGGRAVETQYF	TGCGCCAGCAGCGGCGGGAGGGCCGTTGAGACCCAGTACTTC
TRBJ1-2	TRBD1	many	TRBV6-2/TRBV6-3	CASSRQGVDGYTF	TGTGCCAGCAGTCGACAGGGAGTGGATGGCTACACCTTC
TRBJ1-1	.	many	TRBV19	CASSIGGPTGTEAFF	TGTGCCAGTAGTATTGGGGGACCTACCGGCACTGAAGCTTTCTTT
TRBJ2-7	.	few	TRBV3-1	CASSQVGTHPYEQYF	TGTGCCAGCAGCCAAGTGGGGACCCATCCCTACGAGCAGTACTTC
TRBJ2-5	.	many	TRBV28	CASSPRWGEMDETQYF	TGTGCCAGCAGTCCTCGATGGGGGGAGATGGATGAGACCCAGTACTTC
TRBJ2-5	.	many	TRBV2	CASSVGTLGGETQYF	TGTGCCAGCAGCGTCGGGACCCTGGGGGGAGAGACCCAGTACTTC
TRBJ2-7	.	many	TRBV6-5	CASKDGSSYEQYF	TGTGCCAGCAAGGACGGGAGTAGCTACGAGCAGTACTTC
TRBJ2-2	TRBD2	many	TRBV7-2	CASSVSGRATGELFF	TGTGCCAGCAGCGTTAGCGGGAGAGCGACCGGGGAGCTGTTTTTT
TRBJ2-7	.	many	TRBV30	CAWSVWGYEQYF	TGTGCCTGGAGTGTTTGGGGTTACGAGCAGTACTTC
TRBJ2-7	TRBD1	many	TRBV4-2	CASSQEQRSGTGAPVEQYF	TGTGCCAGCAGCCAAGAACAGAGATCAGGAACAGGGGCCCCCGTCGAGCAGTACTTC
TRBJ1-5	.	many	TRBV20-1	CSARDSNQPQHF	TGCAGTGCTAGGGATAGCAATCAGCCCCAGCATTTT
TRBJ1-5	.	many	TRBV19	CASSAPDRPYQPQHF	TGTGCCAGTAGTGCTCCAGACAGGCCATATCAGCCCCAGCATTTT
TRBJ2-5	.	many	TRBV11-2	CASGIETQYF	TGTGCCAGCGGAATAGAGACCCAGTACTTC
TRBJ2-3	.	.	TRBV4-1	CASSRAVRTDTQYF	TGCGCCAGCAGCCGGGCGGTACGCACAGATACGCAGTATTTT
TRBJ1-6	.	many	TRBV15	CATSREPARSPLHF	TGTGCCACCAGCAGAGAGCCCGCGCGTTCACCCCTCCACTTT
TRBJ2-5	TRBD1	many	TRBV7-8	CASRGDRGWHQETQYF	TGTGCCAGCAGGGGGGACAGGGGTTGGCACCAAGAGACCCAGTACTTC
TRBJ2-7	TRBD1	many	TRBV6-5	CASSRGTGQEQYF	TGTGCCAGCAGTCGGGGGACAGGGCAAGAGCAGTACTTC
TRBJ2-7	.	many	TRBV28	CASSAPGGAYLYEQYF	TGTGCCAGCAGTGCCCCAGGTGGGGCCTACCTTTACGAGCAGTACTTC
TRBJ1-1	.	.	TRBV6-1	CASSEVRTYTEAFF	TGTGCCAGCAGTGAAGTAAGAACATACACTGAAGCTTTCTTT
TRBJ1-6	TRBD1	many	TRBV3-1	CASSQEGGRSPLHF	TGTGCCAGCAGCCAAGAAGGGGGCCGTTCACCCCTCCACTTT
TRBJ2-7	.	once	TRBV5-5	CASSVRGRLGAYEQYF	TGTGCCAGCAGCGTTAGGGGGCGACTAGGGGCCTACGAGCAGTACTTC
TRBJ1-1	.	many	TRBV30	CAWSLELNTEAFF	TGTGCCTGGAGTTTGGAGTTGAACACTGAAGCTTTCTTT
TRBJ1-1	.	many	TRBV7-9	CASSFPSLGHRNTEAFF	TGTGCCAGCAGCTTTCCCTCCCTGGGACACCGGAACACTGAAGCTTTCTTT
TRBJ2-7	.	many	TRBV28	CASSLGFGYEQYF	TGTGCCAGCAGTTTAGGCTTCGGGTACGAGCAGTACTTC
TRBJ1-2	.	many	TRBV19	CASSMWGQQGYTF	TGTGCCAGTAGTATGTGGGGGCAACAGGGCTACACCTTC
TRBJ2-7	.	many	TRBV12-3/TRBV12-4	CASRQQGYEQYF	TGTGCCAGCAGACAACAGGGCTACGAGCAGTACTTC
TRBJ2-5	TRBD2	few	TRBV27	CASSLSPLKLAGVKTQYF	TGTGCCAGCAGTTTATCCCCTTTAAAACTAGCGGGAGTGAAGACCCAGTACTTC
TRBJ2-7	.	many	TRBV4-2	CASSQDEAAREQYF	TGTGCCAGCAGCCAAGATGAGGCCGCGCGCGAGCAGTACTTC